The 25 T cell receptor beta chains presented below share a single source sample, sequenced in a study of T cells in Graves' hyperthyroidism and ophthalmopathy. TCR beta CDR3 regions were amplified from RNA. The HTBI primer set was used in a first-round RT-PCR of the TCR CDR3. TCRdb reprocessed the multiplex PCR reads with MiXCR, giving one entry per CDR3 protein. The table has some 360,000 distinct CDR3 sequences, roughly 14% seen once; the top ten hold approximately 10%. Sequencing was carried out using blood. These receptors were taken from a woman aged 55-69 years with Graves' hyperthyroidism.

The V call is TRBV29-1, the J call TRBJ1-2; perhaps TRBD1 as D (5 bases). There are 12 residues in the CDR3. CDR1 is SQVTM and CDR2 is ANQGSEA in the germline V gene. With 7 bases removed from V and 4 bases from J, the gap between germline ends came to 13 bases. CDR3 amino acids: CSGGWDFYGYTF. The CDR3 DNA sequence: TGCAGCGGGGGCTGGGACTTCTATGGCTACACCTTC.

This clonotype was seen many times. The J gene is TRBJ2-7, the V gene TRBV29-1, with TRBD1 as a possible D gene (7 bases). Germline V gives CDR1 SQVTM, CDR2 ANQGSEA. V was trimmed by 4 bases and J by 7 bases, leaving 14 bases between them. The CDR3 is made up of 12 amino acids. This chain's CDR3 is CSVVEGAQEQYF. DNA of the CDR3: TGCAGCGTTGTGGAGGGGGCGCAGGAGCAGTACTTC.

This sequence joins TRBV20-1 and TRBJ2-3, with 7 bases identical to TRBD2. Germline V gene data show CDR1 as DFQATT and CDR2 as SNEGSKA (reference sequence). After removal of 0 bases from V and 1 base from J, the junction contained 4 bases not matched to a gene. CDR3 length: 15 residues. The CDR3 DNA follows: TGCAGTGCTAGAGAGGCGGGAGCGGGCACAGATACGCAGTATTTT. Its protein is CSAREAGAGTDTQYF.

There are a few counts of this clonotype. CDR3 DNA sequence: TGTGCCAGCAGCTTACACGGCGACTACTCCTACGAGCAGTACTTC. Protein sequence: CASSLHGDYSYEQYF. The chain links TRBV7-2 to TRBJ2-7; maybe TRBD2 (5 bases). V lost 2 bases to trimming and J lost 0 bases, with 11 bases between them. The germline CDR1 and CDR2 sequences are SGHTA and FQGNSA. The CDR3 extends over 15 amino acids.

In its sample, this clonotype was seen many times. This chain joins TRBV5-1 and TRBJ2-1, with TRBD2 matching 13 bases. This CDR3 has 15 residues. CDR1 and CDR2 (germline): SGHRS, YFSETQ. J lost 7 bases, V lost 4 bases, and 5 bases had no gene match. The CDR3 here is CASSLTSGRRNEQFF. In nucleotides, the CDR3 is TGCGCCAGCAGCCTGACTAGCGGGAGGAGAAATGAGCAGTTCTTC.

This clonotype was picked up many times. In DNA form, the CDR3 reads TGTGCCATCAGCTTCGCAACTAGCGGGACCCCAGATACGCAGTATTTT. As protein: CAISFATSGTPDTQYF. V is TRBV10-3 and J is TRBJ2-3; 10 bases are shared with TRBD2. The V and J ends lost 6 bases and 4 bases, in that order; junction bases with no gene match: 10. Germline V gene data show CDR1 as ENHRY and CDR2 as SYGVKD. The CDR3 runs 16 residues.

This clonotype was detected only a few times. This chain joins TRBV5-6 and TRBJ2-7, with 13 bases that match TRBD2. The germline gives CDR1 SGHDT, CDR2 YYEEEE. V was pared by 3 bases and J by 4 bases, with 10 bases of the junction left unmatched. The CDR3 spans 17 residues. The CDR3 coding sequence is TGTGCCAGCAGCTCACCCCGGACTAGCGGGAGTTGGTACGAGCAGTACTTC. It encodes CASSSPRTSGSWYEQYF.

This clonotype was detected many times. The rearrangement links TRBV9 to TRBJ2-7; D is ambiguous. Germline CDR1 is SGDLS and CDR2 is YYNGEE. The CDR3 covers 14 residues. V was pared by 0 bases and J by 5 bases, with 12 bases between. Here the CDR3 reads CASSVGGFTDEQYF. The CDR3 DNA is TGTGCCAGCAGCGTAGGAGGATTTACGGACGAGCAGTACTTC.

The CDR3 spells CASSVFVNTEAFF. CDR3 nucleotides: TGTGCCAGCAGCGTATTTGTGAACACTGAAGCTTTCTTT. The chain couples TRBV9 to TRBJ1-1; no definite D call. The CDR3 length is 13 residues. The germline V and J ends were trimmed by 1 base and 0 bases, with 4 bases remaining between them. Per germline, CDR1 SGDLS and CDR2 YYNGEE. Together with reference TRBV9 and TRBJ1-1, the CDR3 gives the full variable domain: DSGVTQTPKHLITATGQRVTLRCSPRSGDLSVYWYQQSLDQGLQFLIQYYNGEERAKGNILERFSAQQFPDLHSELNLSSLELGDSALYFCASSVFVNTEAFFGQGTRLTVV.

The chain couples TRBV20-1 to TRBJ2-1; D is uncertain. The ends were cut back, 5 bases at V and 1 base at J, with 6 bases in the middle. There are 12 residues in the CDR3. The germline V gene has CDR1 DFQATT and CDR2 SNEGSKA (reference sequence). The CDR3 DNA reads TGCAGTGCTGTGGGTTCCTACAATGAGCAGTTCTTC. It encodes CSAVGSYNEQFF.

The rearrangement uses TRBV27 and TRBJ1-1, with D possibly being TRBD1 (6 bases). The CDR3 has 13 residues. Trimming removed 6 bases at V and 9 bases at J, with 17 bases between. From germline, CDR1 is MNHEY and CDR2 SMNVEV (reference sequence). CDR3 region: CASRPLGGRKAFF. Written as DNA, the CDR3 is TGTGCCAGCAGACCCCTCGGGGGGCGGAAAGCTTTCTTT.

Concerning this clonotype: The junction does not match germline at one end; this may be a read error. The chain uses TRBV10-2 and TRBJ1-6; 7 nucleotides align to TRBD1. Germline assignment: CDR1 WSHSY and CDR2 SAAADI. The CDR3 totals 15 residues. CDR3 residues: CASSGFGQANSPPHF. In DNA form, the CDR3 reads TGCGCCAGCAGTGGGTTCGGACAGGCAAACTCACCCCCCCACTTT.

This clonotype was detected only a few times. This rearrangement joins TRBV18 to TRBJ2-6; a possible D gene is TRBD1 (5 bases). The germline gives CDR1 KGHSH, CDR2 LQKENI. This CDR3 is built from 17 residues. Trimming cost V 0 bases and J 2 bases, with 11 bases left between them. The CDR3 coding sequence is TGTGCCAGCTCACCACCTATCAGGGTAGCTGGGGCCAACGTCCTGACTTTC. Its protein is CASSPPIRVAGANVLTF. Supplemented by reference TRBV18 and TRBJ2-6, the full variable domain reads NAGVMQNPRHLVRRRGQEARLRCSPMKGHSHVYWYRQLPEEGLKFMVYLQKENIIDESGMPKERFSAEFPKEGPSILRIQQVVRGDSAAYFCASSPPIRVAGANVLTFGAGSRLTVL.

The gene calls are TRBV19 and TRBJ2-1; 9 bases match TRBD2. Germline V CDR1 and CDR2: LNHDA, SQIVND (reference sequence). Unmatched junction bases numbered 9, after V lost 3 bases and J lost 3 bases. The CDR3 runs to 17 residues. The chain's CDR3 is CASSIGAGGPSYNEQFF. As DNA, the CDR3 is TGTGCCAGTAGTATTGGGGCGGGAGGGCCTAGCTACAATGAGCAGTTCTTC.

This clonotype was found many times. The J gene is TRBJ2-1, the V gene TRBV14; 9 bases fit TRBD2. J was trimmed by 15 bases and V by 4 bases; bases with no gene match: 10. This CDR3 spans 13 amino acids. In germline, CDR1 is SGHDN, CDR2 FVKESK. For the CDR3, the DNA is TGTGCCAGCAGCCCCCTGACTAGCGGTGTCCGGTTCTTC. Protein sequence: CASSPLTSGVRFF. The full variable domain, its missing parts supplied by reference TRBV14 and TRBJ2-1, is EAGVTQFPSHSVIEKGQTVTLRCDPISGHDNLYWYRRVMGKEIKFLLHFVKESKQDESGMPNNRFLAERTGGTYSTLKVQPAELEDSGVYFCASSPLTSGVRFFGPGTRLTVL.

This clonotype came up a few times. The V and J genes are TRBV27 and TRBJ2-4; TRBD2 might be the D (6 bases). Germline-derived CDR1 and CDR2 are MNHEY and SMNVEV (reference sequence). The CDR3 covers 15 residues. V lost 4 bases to trimming and J lost 0 bases, with 10 bases between them. Here the CDR3 reads CASSSRELAKNIQYF. The CDR3 DNA reads TGTGCCAGCAGTTCCCGGGAGTTAGCCAAAAACATTCAGTACTTC.

This clonotype was observed at least ten times. The V and J genes are TRBV29-1 and TRBJ1-1; D is possibly TRBD1 (5 bases). Per the germline V gene, CDR1 is SQVTM and CDR2 is ANQGSEA. The CDR3 loop spans 12 amino acids. Trimming cost V 6 bases and J 5 bases, with 13 bases left between them. The CDR3 reads CSVQGRATEAFF. CDR3 DNA: TGCAGCGTGCAGGGTCGTGCAACTGAAGCTTTCTTT.

This clonotype was seen at least ten times. This chain links TRBV6-1 with TRBJ2-7; 13 bases are a match to TRBD2. Germline V gene data show CDR1 as MNHNS and CDR2 as SASEGT. With 4 bases clipped from V and 4 bases from J, the junction kept 7 bases outside the gene matches. The CDR3 is 16 residues long. The DNA of the CDR3 is TGTGCCAGCAGTGGCAACGGACTAGCGGGGGTTTACGAGCAGTACTTC. Its translation: CASSGNGLAGVYEQYF.

The chain joins TRBV10-1 to TRBJ2-2; D not resolved. The length of the CDR3 is 15 residues. Germline assignment: CDR1 WNHNN and CDR2 SYGVQD (reference sequence). Trimming left V 2 bases short and J 5 bases short, with 12 bases between. DNA for the CDR3: TGCGCCAGCAGTGAGACTGGGAAAAGTACCGGGGAGCTGTTTTTT. Translation gives CASSETGKSTGELFF.

This clonotype was seen repeatedly, ten times or more. The CDR3 DNA reads as TGTGCCAGCAGTTTAACGGGGACAAGAGGCCACTACACCTTC. Its protein is CASSLTGTRGHYTF. This chain joins TRBV12-3 or TRBV12-4 and TRBJ1-2, with D perhaps matching TRBD1 (6 bases). Trimming cost V 2 bases and J 10 bases, with 17 bases left between them. The CDR3 spans 14 residues.

This clonotype has at least ten counts. This chain joins TRBV5-1 and TRBJ1-1; weak D call: TRBD1 (6 bases). Trimming pared 0 bases from V and 2 bases from J, leaving 17 bases between. This CDR3 has 17 amino acids. Germline CDR1 is SGHRS and CDR2 is YFSETQ. Written as DNA, the CDR3 is TGCGCCAGCAGCTTGGTACGGGGGCGCCTGGTCAACACTGAAGCTTTCTTT. This translates into CASSLVRGRLVNTEAFF.

Ten or more counts support this clonotype. J is TRBJ2-1 and V is TRBV4-1; D remains unclear. The CDR3 sequence is 14 residues long. V lost 4 bases, J lost 5 bases, and 12 bases lay in between. The germline V gene has CDR1 MGHRA and CDR2 YSYEKL. CDR3 amino acids: CASSRGGKDNEQFF. The CDR3 bases are TGCGCCAGCAGCCGCGGTGGAAAGGACAATGAGCAGTTCTTC.

This clonotype has ten or more counts. As DNA, the CDR3 is TGTGCCAGCAGCTTAGTACTAGGTAGCACCGGGGAGCTGTTTTTT. It specifies CASSLVLGSTGELFF. The chain recombines TRBV7-9 with TRBJ2-2, with D perhaps matching TRBD2 (5 bases). V gave up 1 base and J gave up 4 bases, with 10 bases separating them. Germline CDR1 SEHNR, CDR2 FQNEAQ (reference sequence). The CDR3 sequence is 15 residues long.

V usage is TRBV7-2 and J usage is TRBJ1-6; D call uncertain. Trimming removed 6 bases at V and 10 bases at J, with 13 bases between. This CDR3 is 13 amino acids long. The germline V gene has CDR1 SGHTA and CDR2 FQGNSA. CDR3 sequence: CASRPVNVSPLHF. CDR3 in DNA: TGTGCCAGCAGGCCCGTCAATGTGTCACCCCTCCACTTT.

The table lists this clonotype with many counts. The CDR3 protein is CASSPPGEPAYNEQFF. In DNA, the CDR3 is TGCGCCAGCAGCCCCCCGGGGGAACCTGCCTACAATGAGCAGTTCTTC. The J gene is TRBJ2-1, the V gene TRBV5-1; tentatively, D is TRBD2 (6 bases). Germline V CDR1 and CDR2: SGHRS, YFSETQ. The CDR3 runs 16 residues. V was clipped by 4 bases and J by 2 bases, with 16 bases between them.